The rows below give T cell receptor beta chains drawn from one sample of a study of CD8+ T cells in alopecia areata. Only in-frame clones appear in the TCRdb table, and some are missing; sequencing was by immunoSEQ multiplex PCR. Of under 300,000 clones listed, 45% to 70% were seen once; the top ten hold around 0.92%. The source was CD4+ T cells sorted from blood, collected between weeks 51 and 52, from a patient treated with tofacitinib. These receptor sequences come from a human donor with alopecia areata. The CDR3 runs from the conserved cysteine through the conserved F or W. The D gene is left open where the match is weak. Clone size, where shown, is once, few, many, or a class for clones that have expanded.

V,J,D,size,DNA,CDR3
TRBV7-2,TRBJ2-1,TRBD2,-,TGTGCCAGCAGCTTAGTCGGGGGGAGCTCCTACAATGAGCAGTTCTTC,CASSLVGGSSYNEQFF
TRBV29-1,TRBJ2-1,-,-,TGCAGCGTTGATGGACCTGAGCAGTTCTTC,CSVDGPEQFF
TRBV7-2,TRBJ2-1,-,-,TGTGCCAGCAGCCATAATGAGCAGTTCTTC,CASSHNEQFF
TRBV7-2,TRBJ1-1,-,once,TGTGCCAGCAGCTTAGTTGAATACACTGAAGCTTTCTTT,CASSLVEYTEAFF
TRBV27,TRBJ2-1,TRBD2,few,TGTGCCAGCACCGGACTAGCGAACAATGAGCAGTTCTTC,CASTGLANNEQFF
TRBV9,TRBJ2-5,TRBD1,once,TGTGCCAGCAGCGTAGACAGGGGTCCAGAGACCCAGTACTTC,CASSVDRGPETQYF
TRBV7-2,TRBJ2-1,TRBD1,-,TGTGCCAGCAGCTACGACAGGGTGAAGAATGAGCAGTTCTTC,CASSYDRVKNEQFF
TRBV2,TRBJ2-3,-,-,TGTGCCAGCAACCTACAGGGGGGGGATACGCAGTATTTT,CASNLQGGDTQYF
TRBV11-2,TRBJ2-6,-,once,TGTGCCAGCAGCTTAGGGCTGATCTCTGGGGCCAACGTCCTGACTTTC,CASSLGLISGANVLTF
TRBV10-3,TRBJ2-3,TRBD1,-,TGTGCCATCAGTGAGTTGGGACAGGCGACAGATACGCAGTATTTT,CAISELGQATDTQYF
TRBV7-2,TRBJ2-1,-,-,TGTGCCAGCAGCCTACCGTGGGGTACCTACAATGAGCAGTTCTTC,CASSLPWGTYNEQFF
TRBV29-1,TRBJ2-5,-,-,TGCAGCGGGGGACTCCTCCAAGAGACCCAGTACTTC,CSGGLLQETQYF
TRBV18,TRBJ1-2,-,once,TGTGCCAGCTCACTTTTCGAGGCACCGAACTATGGCTACACCTTC,CASSLFEAPNYGYTF
TRBV30,TRBJ2-6,-,-,TGTGCCTGGAGTGTGGCAGACTCTGGGGCCAACGTCCTGACTTTC,CAWSVADSGANVLTF
TRBV5-6,TRBJ2-2,-,-,TGTGCCAGCAGCCGGAGGATGGGGGCCCCGAACACCGGGGAGCTGTTTTTT,CASSRRMGAPNTGELFF
TRBV30,TRBJ2-3,-,-,TGTGCCTGGAGTCGGACCGGCACAGATACGCAGTATTTT,CAWSRTGTDTQYF
TRBV30,TRBJ1-6,-,-,TGTGCCTGGAGTGTATTGGACAGCCACAATTCACCCCTCCACTTT,CAWSVLDSHNSPLHF
TRBV5-1,TRBJ2-5,-,-,TGCGCCAGCAGCCGCGACGGGACACTGGGAGAGACCCAGTACTTC,CASSRDGTLGETQYF
TRBV7-9,TRBJ1-1,TRBD1,few,TGTGCCAGCAGCTTAGCCGCAGGGGGCACTGAAGCTTTCTTT,CASSLAAGGTEAFF